Following are 15 T cell receptor beta chains from one sample sequenced in a study of tumor-infiltrating lymphocytes in primary liver carcinoma. Total RNA (around 510 ng) served as template for TCR beta cDNA synthesis primed by a constant-region primer. ARM-PCR was slightly modified, and three nested multiplex PCR rounds with it gave rise to the TCR beta libraries. Rounds one and two of PCR, each of roughly 11 cycles, were primed with TRBV1-TRBV30 forward primers and a C-beta reverse primer. A single record per CDR3 protein comes from TCRdb applying MiXCR to the multiplex PCR reads. The sample includes fewer than 110,000 distinct CDR3 sequences, about 67% seen only once; the top ten take roughly 12%. Extraction of RNA together with DNA used roughly 20-33 mg of unsorted bulk tissue. What was sequenced was liver tumor tissue from sampling region 2. Subset meaning: tumor region T2, inferior pole. These receptors all come from a woman between 55 and 75 years old with primary liver carcinoma and hepatitis B virus infection.

This clonotype was seen only once. Mismatch with germline at one junction end may stem from a read error. The chain has TRBV11-3 and TRBJ2-1; a possible D gene is TRBD2 (5 bases). Germline loops: CDR1 SGHNT, CDR2 YENEEA. This CDR3 has 15 amino acids. CDR3 sequence reads: CTSSLGSSRKLEQFF. The CDR3 DNA reads TGTACCAGCAGCTTGGGATCTAGCAGGAAGCTTGAGCAGTTCTTC. The variable domain in full, completed from reference TRBV11-3 and TRBJ2-1, reads EAGVVQSPRYKIIEKKQPVAFWCNPISGHNTLYWYLQNLGQGPELLIRYENEEAVDDSQLPKDRFSAERLKGVDSTLKIQPAELGDSAVYLCTSSLGSSRKLEQFFGPGTRLTVL.

Of note for this clonotype: The junction does not match germline at one end; this may be a read error. The chain is built from TRBV28 and TRBJ2-7; the D call may be TRBD1 or TRBD2 (5 bases each). Germline V gene sequence: CDR1 MDHEN, CDR2 SYDVKM. The CDR3 spans 18 residues. The CDR3 nucleotides are TGTGCCAGCACTTTACGGAGACCAACCGGGACGGGGATTTACGAGCAGTACTTC. Encoded protein: CASTLRRPTGTGIYEQYF. The full variable domain, with the rest looked up from reference TRBV28 and TRBJ2-7, is DVKVTQSSRYLVKRTGEKVFLECVQDMDHENMFWYRQDPGLGLRLIYFSYDVKMKEKGDIPEGYSVSREKKERFSLILESASTNQTSMYLCASTLRRPTGTGIYEQYFGPGTRLTVT.

On this clonotype itself: The junction differs from germline at one of its ends, possibly a read error. The gene calls are TRBV28 and TRBJ2-2; maybe TRBD2 (6 bases). This CDR3 region has 14 residues. In germline, CDR1 is MDHEN, CDR2 SYDVKM. The CDR3 nucleotides are TGTGCCAACAGTTTCAGGCGGGGCACCGGGGAGCTGTTTTTT. Its protein is CANSFRRGTGELFF.

In the case of this clonotype: The conserved closing phenylalanine or tryptophan is absent in this CDR3, likely reflecting a read error. J is TRBJ2-3 and V is TRBV11-2; TRBD1 is a possible D gene (5 bases). Germline V gene sequence: CDR1 SGHAT, CDR2 FQNNGV. The CDR3 consists of 16 residues. CDR3 nucleotides: TGTGCCAGCAGCTTAGATGGGGCAGGAGTCACATATACGCAGTATTAT. It translates to CASSLDGAGVTYTQYY.

Turning to this clonotype: One end of the junction does not line up with germline, which may come from a read error. This chain connects TRBV6-6 to TRBJ2-5; D remains ambiguous. CDR3 length equals 15 residues. CDR1 is MNHNY, CDR2 SVGAGI, per germline (reference sequence). The CDR3 sequence is CASSPRMAPSLTGYF. In DNA, the CDR3 is TGCGCCAGCAGCCCCAGGATGGCCCCGAGTTTGACCGGTTACTTC.

Comments on this clonotype: A clone one base away is much larger, so this may be a read error. V is TRBV5-4 and J is TRBJ1-1; 7 positions agree with TRBD1. This CDR3 is built from 16 residues. CDR1 is SGHNT and CDR2 is YYREEE in the germline V gene (reference sequence). The CDR3 loop reads CVSSLSQQGTNTEAFF. Here the CDR3 DNA reads TGTGTCAGCAGCTTAAGCCAACAGGGGACGAACACTGAAGCTTTCTTT.

In the case of this clonotype: A read error is likely, as this CDR3 ends without the conserved phenylalanine or tryptophan. V gene TRBV29-1 combines with J gene TRBJ2-7, with TRBD2 identical over 7 bases. This CDR3 is 14 amino acids long. Trimming at V came to 7 bases and at J to 3 bases, leaving 12 bases not matched to a gene. The germline V gene encodes CDR1 SQVTM and CDR2 ANQGSEA. In DNA, the CDR3 is TGCAGCGCCAGAAGGGACGGGGAGGGCTACGAGCAGTACATC. Amino acids: CSARRDGEGYEQYI.

In this sample, this clonotype turned up once. A read error may produce the germline difference seen at one junction end. The V and J genes are TRBV11-2 and TRBJ2-1; 8 bases map to TRBD2. The CDR3 loop spans 16 amino acids. Looked up from germline, CDR1 is SGHAT and CDR2 is FQNNGV. The CDR3 coding sequence is TGCGCCGGCAGCCCCGGGCTAGCGGGCGATTATAATGAGCAGTTCTTC. It is translated as CAGSPGLAGDYNEQFF.

V usage is TRBV11-1 and J usage is TRBJ2-1; 12 bases match TRBD2. The germline V gene has CDR1 SGHAT and CDR2 FQDESV (reference sequence). This CDR3 region has 17 residues. Trimming removed 6 bases from V and 8 bases from J; junction bases left unmatched: 14. The CDR3 DNA follows: TGTGCCAGCAGTTTTAACTTTGGACTAGCGGGAACAGATGAGCAGTTCTTC. Protein: CASSFNFGLAGTDEQFF.

Turning to this clonotype: Since a much larger clone is just one base distant, this may be a read error. V gene TRBV28 combines with J gene TRBJ1-6, with D possibly matching TRBD1 (5 bases). Germline CDR1 is MDHEN and CDR2 is SYDVKM. This CDR3 has 14 residues. V lost 7 bases and J 0 bases, leaving 7 bases between the germline ends. The DNA for the CDR3 is TGTGCCAGCACTCAGGGCTCCTATAATTCACCCCTCCACTTT. It translates to CASTQGSYNSPLHF.

The chain recombines TRBV6-1 with TRBJ2-3, with D perhaps assigned TRBD1 or TRBD2 (6 bases each). The CDR3 extends over 15 amino acids. Germline-derived CDR1 and CDR2 are MNHNS and SASEGT. V gave up 3 bases and J gave up 3 bases, with 13 bases separating them. CDR3 nucleotides: TGTGCCAGCAGTGACGGGGGCTTTTTTACAGATACGCAGTATTTT. Its protein is CASSDGGFFTDTQYF.

Note on this clonotype: A junction boundary mismatches the germline segment, possibly from a read error. The chain carries TRBV4-2 and TRBJ2-6; D may be TRBD1 (6 bases). CDR1 and CDR2 (germline): LGHNA, YNFKEQ. This CDR3 contains 19 residues. The CDR3 nucleotides read TGTGCCAGCAGCTCCCTGGGGGCAGTGGTCTCCTCTGGGGTCAACGTCCTGACTTTC. Encoded protein: CASSSLGAVVSSGVNVLTF.

This clonotype was found a few times. The J gene is TRBJ2-6, the V gene TRBV18; a weak D match, TRBD2 (5 bases). The V end lost 4 bases, the J end lost 2 bases, and 12 bases lay between the germline ends. The CDR3 is 16 amino acids. Germline CDR1 is KGHSH and CDR2 is LQKENI. The CDR3 region is CASSLGGGAGANVLTF. The CDR3 nucleotides are TGTGCCAGCTCACTAGGAGGCGGAGCTGGGGCCAACGTCCTGACTTTC. The complete variable domain, with remaining parts taken from reference TRBV18 and TRBJ2-6, reads NAGVMQNPRHLVRRRGQEARLRCSPMKGHSHVYWYRQLPEEGLKFMVYLQKENIIDESGMPKERFSAEFPKEGPSILRIQQVVRGDSAAYFCASSLGGGAGANVLTFGAGSRLTVL.

For this clonotype: It may be a read error: a sequence one base away is much more abundant. The chain employs TRBV30 and TRBJ2-3, with D maybe TRBD2 (5 bases). The CDR3 extends over 15 amino acids. The V gene's germline CDR1 is GTSNPN and CDR2 SVGIG (reference sequence). CDR3 sequence reads: CAWSVSASFTNTQYF. As DNA, the CDR3 is TGTGCCTGGAGTGTATCGGCTAGCTTCACAAATACGCAGTATTTT.

This clonotype was counted a few times. This chain joins TRBV29-1 and TRBJ1-1; D ambiguous. The CDR3 sequence is 11 residues long. Germline V gives CDR1 SQVTM, CDR2 ANQGSEA. Trimming left V 0 bases short and J 10 bases short, with 9 bases between. This CDR3 is CSVEETHRAFF. The CDR3 DNA reads TGCAGCGTTGAAGAGACTCACAGAGCTTTCTTT.